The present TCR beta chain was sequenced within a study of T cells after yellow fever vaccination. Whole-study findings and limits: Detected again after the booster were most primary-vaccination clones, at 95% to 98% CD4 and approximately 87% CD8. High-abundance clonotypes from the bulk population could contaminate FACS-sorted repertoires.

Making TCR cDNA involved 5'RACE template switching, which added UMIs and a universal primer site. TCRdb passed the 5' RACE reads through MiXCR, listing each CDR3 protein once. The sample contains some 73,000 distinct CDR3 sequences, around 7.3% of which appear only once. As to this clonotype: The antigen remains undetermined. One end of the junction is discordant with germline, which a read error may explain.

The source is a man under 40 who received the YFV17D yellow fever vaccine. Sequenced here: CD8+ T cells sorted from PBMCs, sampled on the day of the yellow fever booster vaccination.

The CDR3 DNA reads as TGCAGTGGTAGATCCCCAGATACGCAGTATTTT. This gives the protein CSGRSPDTQYF. The chain carries TRBV20-1 and TRBJ2-3, with D hard to call. In germline, CDR1 is DFQATT, CDR2 SNEGSKA (reference sequence). The CDR3 spans 11 residues.